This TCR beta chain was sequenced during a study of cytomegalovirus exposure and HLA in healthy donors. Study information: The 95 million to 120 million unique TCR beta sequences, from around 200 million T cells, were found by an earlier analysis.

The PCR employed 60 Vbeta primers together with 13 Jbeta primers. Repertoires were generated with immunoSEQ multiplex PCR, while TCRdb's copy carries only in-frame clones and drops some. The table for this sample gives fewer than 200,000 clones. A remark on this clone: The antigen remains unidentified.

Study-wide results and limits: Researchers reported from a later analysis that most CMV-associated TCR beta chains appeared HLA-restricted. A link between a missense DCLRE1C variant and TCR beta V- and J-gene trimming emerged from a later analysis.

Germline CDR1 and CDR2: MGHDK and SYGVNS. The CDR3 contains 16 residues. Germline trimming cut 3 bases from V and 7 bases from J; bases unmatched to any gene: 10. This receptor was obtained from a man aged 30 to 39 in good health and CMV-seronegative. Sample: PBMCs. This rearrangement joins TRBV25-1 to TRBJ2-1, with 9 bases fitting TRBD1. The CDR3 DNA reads TGTGCCAGCAGTGATCCTCCGGGACAGGGTATGAATGAGCAGTTCTTC. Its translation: CASSDPPGQGMNEQFF.